This entry is about one T cell receptor beta chain. Its cognate antigen is unknown. One junction end disagrees with the germline gene, perhaps due to a read error. In germline, CDR1 is SEHNR, CDR2 FQNEAQ (reference sequence). The CDR3 consists of 14 residues. The sample's time point: persistent/refractory GD, antithyroid drugs over 5 years with positive TRAb. The TCR library was made from RNA that had been extracted from PBMCs in TRIzol. iRepertoire HTBI primers and Arm-PCR of CDR3 regions built TCR beta libraries. Each CDR3 protein gets one entry after TCRdb re-called the multiplex PCR reads with MiXCR. The sample holds 500,000 to 800,000 distinct CDR3 sequences, 25% to 35% seen once. This sample is drawn from a study of regulatory T cells in long-lasting Graves disease. Study-wide findings and caveats: Persistent patients had a count of shared public clonotypes (more than 2,500) that exceeded that of new patients (about 870).

This TCR derives from a female donor with Graves disease. V and J are TRBV7-9 and TRBJ1-4, with D hard to call. Source: peripheral blood mononuclear cells (PBMCs), taken when the disease was refractory, from a patient treated with antithyroid drugs. This CDR3 is CVSSSQQPSRKLFF. For the CDR3, the DNA is TGTGTCAGCAGCTCCCAACAGCCGAGCAGGAAACTGTTTTTT.